This is a list of T cell receptor beta chains from one sample in a study of cytomegalovirus exposure and HLA in healthy donors. The assay was immunoSEQ multiplex PCR, and TCRdb's table has in-frame clones only and misses some. The sample gives 100,000 or so clones, about 68% of which show up once; around an eighth is in the top ten. Sequencing input: PBMCs. The receptors stem from a male donor in good health and CMV-seropositive. The CDR3 runs from the conserved cysteine through the conserved F or W. The D gene is left open where the match is weak. Only some rows state a clone size, as once, few, many or a class for expanded clones.

D	V	J	size	DNA	CDR3
TRBD2	TRBV5-1	TRBJ2-1	.	TGCGCCAGCAGCTTTAGAGGGACTAGCGGGGACAATGAGCAGTTCTTC	CASSFRGTSGDNEQFF
TRBD2	TRBV4-3	TRBJ2-3	few	TGCGCCAGCAGCCGTGCGGTAGCGGGGGGGCAAGATACGCAGTATTTT	CASSRAVAGGQDTQYF
.	TRBV30	TRBJ2-7	.	TGTGCCTGGAGTGCTGGGGGCATGGACGAGCAGTACTTC	CAWSAGGMDEQYF
TRBD1	TRBV4-2	TRBJ1-4	few	TGTGCCAGCAGCCAAGCCAGAGGACAGGGACTTAATGAAAAACTGTTTTTT	CASSQARGQGLNEKLFF
.	TRBV5-6	TRBJ1-2	.	TGTGCCAGCAGCTTGGGATACAGGGTTTATGGCTACACCTTC	CASSLGYRVYGYTF
TRBD1	TRBV29-1	TRBJ1-1	few	TGCAGCGCGGCGGGACAGACTTCCAGGAACACTGAAGCTTTCTTT	CSAAGQTSRNTEAFF
.	TRBV7-9	TRBJ1-5	few	TGTGCCAGCAGCCCAGACGGGGGATACCAGCCCCAGCATTTT	CASSPDGGYQPQHF
TRBD1	TRBV10-1	TRBJ2-1	.	TGCGCCAGCAGTGTGGGGACAGGGCGTTCCTACAATGAGCAGTTCTTC	CASSVGTGRSYNEQFF
TRBD1	TRBV25-1	TRBJ1-1	.	TGTGCCAGCAGCGTAACCCCCGGGACAGGCGACCAAGGCACCGGAGCTTTCTTT	CASSVTPGTGDQGTGAFF
.	TRBV18	TRBJ2-6	.	TGTGCCAGCTCACCACGGGCAGGCTACCCTGGGGCCAACGTCCTGACTTTC	CASSPRAGYPGANVLTF
TRBD2	TRBV6-4	TRBJ2-3	.	TGTGCCAGCTCCCTAGCGGGGTTGACAGATACGCAGTATTTT	CASSLAGLTDTQYF
TRBD2	TRBV11-2	TRBJ2-1	.	TGTGCCAGCAGCTTTATGGGAGCGGGGGCTTCCTACAATGAGCAGTTCTTC	CASSFMGAGASYNEQFF
TRBD1	TRBV6-1	TRBJ1-1	.	TGTGCCAGCAGTGAAGGACAGGGGCCTGCGGGCACTGAAGCTTTCTTT	CASSEGQGPAGTEAFF
TRBD1	TRBV6-5	TRBJ1-6	.	TGTGCCAGCAGTTACGGGGGACAGCAACTGAGTTCACCCCTCCACTTT	CASSYGGQQLSSPLHF
TRBD1	TRBV4-3	TRBJ1-6	.	TGCGCCAGCAGCCAAGAGGTGGGACAGGGGACTTATTTCCTCCACTTT	CASSQEVGQGTYFLHF
.	TRBV5-6	TRBJ2-6	few	TGTGCCAGCAGCTTGTCAGTCAGGGGCTCTGGGGCCAACGTCCTGACTTTC	CASSLSVRGSGANVLTF
.	TRBV11-2	TRBJ1-6	once	TGTGCCACCCGATCAGGGGTGAGCTCCTATAATTCACCCCTCCACTTT	CATRSGVSSYNSPLHF
TRBD1	TRBV25-1	TRBJ1-5	.	TGTGCCAGCAGCCCCGGACAGGGGAAGCCCCAGCATTTT	CASSPGQGKPQHF
TRBD2	TRBV5-1	TRBJ2-6	few	TGCGCCAGCAGTTTAGCGGGGGTCCCCTCTGGGGCCAACGTCCTGACTTTC	CASSLAGVPSGANVLTF
.	TRBV5-1	TRBJ2-5	few	TGCGCCAGCAGCTTATTAGGCAGAGGAGAGACCCAGTACTTC	CASSLLGRGETQYF
TRBD1	TRBV5-1	TRBJ1-1	.	TGCGCCAGCAGCAGGGGCGGCGGTTTTCTGGAAAGACAGGGTGGGGGTAACACTGAAGCTTTCTTT	CASSRGGGFLERQGGGNTEAFF
.	TRBV7-2	TRBJ2-5	.	TGTGCCAGCAGCCAAGGGGTAGGGCGGGAGACCCAGTACTTC	CASSQGVGRETQYF
.	TRBV18	TRBJ1-2	.	TGTGCCAGCTCACCGGAGGCGGGACCGACATGGGGCTACACCTTC	CASSPEAGPTWGYTF
.	TRBV2	TRBJ2-5	.	TGTGCCAGCAGGGCAGAAGAGACCCAGTACTTC	CASRAEETQYF
.	TRBV7-2	TRBJ2-5	.	TGTGCCAGCCGAACAGGCCAAGAGACCCAGTACTTC	CASRTGQETQYF
.	TRBV6-1	TRBJ1-1	many	TGTGCCAGCTCGCGAGGAATGAACACTGAAGCTTTCTTT	CASSRGMNTEAFF
TRBD1	TRBV9	TRBJ1-4	.	TGTGCCAGCAGCGGGACAGGGCTGAATAATGAAAAACTGTTTTTT	CASSGTGLNNEKLFF
.	TRBV5-6	TRBJ2-7	once	TGTGCCAGCAGCCGGAGGCAAGACGGATCCTACGAGCAGTACTTC	CASSRRQDGSYEQYF
TRBD1	TRBV7-9	TRBJ2-2	.	TGTGCCAGCAGCCTAGGGACAGGGGGCTCTAACACCGGGGAGCTGTTTTTT	CASSLGTGGSNTGELFF
.	TRBV30	TRBJ1-4	.	TGTGCCTGGAGTGTACAGGTCGGCGAAAAACTGTTTTTT	CAWSVQVGEKLFF
TRBD1	TRBV25-1	TRBJ2-7	once	TGTGCCAGCAGCAACCGGGACAGTAGGATTTATGAGCAGTACTTC	CASSNRDSRIYEQYF
.	TRBV9	TRBJ2-2	.	TGTGCCAGCAGCTCTCTACAGCCCGACACCGGGGAGCTGTTTTTT	CASSSLQPDTGELFF
TRBD1	TRBV28	TRBJ2-7	.	TGTGCCAGCCGACCCGGGACAGGGGCCTACGAGCAGTACTTC	CASRPGTGAYEQYF
.	TRBV28	TRBJ1-1	.	TGTGCCAGCAGTTTTGCATGGGCAGCTTTCTTT	CASSFAWAAFF
.	TRBV28	TRBJ2-5	.	TGTGCCAGCAGTTTACCCCTCGTGGGCCTCCAAGAGACCCAGTACTTC	CASSLPLVGLQETQYF
.	TRBV7-9	TRBJ2-5	.	TGTGCCAGCAGCTTAGTCCCGCAAGAGACCCAGTACTTC	CASSLVPQETQYF
.	TRBV5-1	TRBJ1-1	.	TGCGCCAGCAGCTTGGTAATGGGGGGCGGGGGCACTGAAGCTTTCTTT	CASSLVMGGGGTEAFF
.	TRBV2	TRBJ2-1	.	TGTGCCAGCAGGGAGTTAAGCTCCTACAATGAGCAGTTCTTC	CASRELSSYNEQFF
TRBD1	TRBV28	TRBJ1-6	.	TGTGCCAGCAGTGCCCCGGACAGGGGGAATTCACCCCTCCACTTT	CASSAPDRGNSPLHF
.	TRBV4-2	TRBJ1-1	.	TGTGCCAGCAGCCAAGAGGCCTGGACTGAAGCTTTCTTT	CASSQEAWTEAFF
.	TRBV5-6	TRBJ1-5	.	TGTGCCAGCAGCTTCATAACGGGAGGGCAGCCCCAGCATTTT	CASSFITGGQPQHF
TRBD1	TRBV27	TRBJ2-5	once	TGTGCCAGCGCAAAGCCGGGACAGGGGTTAGAGACCCAGTACTTC	CASAKPGQGLETQYF
TRBD2	TRBV7-3	TRBJ2-5	few	TGTGCCAGCAGCTCCTCCGGGACTAGACCTTCGGGAGAGACCCAGTACTTC	CASSSSGTRPSGETQYF